The 18 T cell receptor beta chains given below trace back to one sample, sequenced in a study of post-analysis software for immune sequencing data (dated by TCRdb to between 2014 and 2017). Library preparation was by PCR. Sequencer: Illumina HiSeq 2500. Unique molecular identifiers were incorporated into TCR beta cDNA libraries to reduce PCR and sequencing biases. The public reads were reanalyzed by TCRdb: fastp trimming at Q25, MiXCR alignment, in-frame beta chains only. Entries that share a CDR3 protein sequence are merged under the most common genes and DNA. Across this sample there are hundreds of thousands of distinct CDR3 sequences, with 25% to 30% seen only once. The ten largest clones take up approximately 0.55% of the sample. Broader findings and caveats from the paper: Significantly higher frequencies in patients than in controls were found for five or six TRBV segments, including TRBV5-6, TRBV5-1 and TRBV20-1.

Antigen specificity for these receptors is unknown. Material: blood. All receptors come from a girl aged 5-17 years with multiple sclerosis.

This clonotype showed up just a few times. The chain uses TRBV7-8 and TRBJ2-1, with 12 positions matching TRBD2. This CDR3 has 17 amino acids. The J segment lost 8 bases and the V segment lost 2 bases, leaving 10 bases of the junction unmatched. Looked up from germline, CDR1 is SGHVS and CDR2 is FQNEAQ. The CDR3: CASSLLPSGRAGDEQFF. The CDR3 bases are TGTGCCAGCAGCTTATTGCCTAGCGGGAGGGCCGGGGATGAGCAGTTCTTC.

As to this clonotype: An end of the junction differs from the germline gene, which may be a read error. This chain connects TRBV6-5 to TRBJ1-6; the D gene is possibly TRBD1 (5 bases). CDR1 MNHEY and CDR2 SVGAGI come from the germline V gene. The CDR3 runs to 18 residues. As DNA, the CDR3 is TGTGCCAGCAGTTACTCCACGGGGGGTAGCTCCTATGATTCACCCCTCCACTTT. Translation: CASSYSTGGSSYDSPLHF.

CDR3 region: CASSLAMGQGAYGYTF. The CDR3 bases are TGCGCCAGCAGCTTGGCCATGGGACAGGGCGCCTATGGCTACACCTTC. The rearrangement links TRBV5-1 to TRBJ1-2; the match to TRBD1 covers 9 bases. The V segment lost 0 bases and the J segment 4 bases; nucleotides outside the gene matches: 7. Germline V gene data show CDR1 as SGHRS and CDR2 as YFSETQ. CDR3 size: 16 residues.

This clonotype was observed a few times. V usage is TRBV20-1 and J usage is TRBJ2-5; tentatively, D is TRBD2 (5 bases). Per germline, CDR1 DFQATT and CDR2 SNEGSKA (reference sequence). V was trimmed by 6 bases and J by 0 bases, leaving 14 bases between them. The CDR3 is 14 residues long. CDR3 coding DNA: TGCAGTGCCTATGGACTGCACGACCAAGAGACCCAGTACTTC. Encoded protein: CSAYGLHDQETQYF.

Only a few counts were recorded for this clonotype. The V call is TRBV15, the J call TRBJ2-7, with 7 positions matching TRBD1. This CDR3 has 15 amino acids. Germline CDR1 reads LNHNV; CDR2 reads YYDKDF (reference sequence). J was trimmed by 2 bases and V by 1 base; bases with no gene match: 5. The CDR3 DNA reads as TGTGCCACCAGCAGAGTGACGGGACAGACCTACGAGCAGTACTTC. This sequence encodes CATSRVTGQTYEQYF.

On this clonotype itself: Sequence at one end of the junction differs from germline and may be a read error. DNA for the CDR3: TGTGCCAGCAGTTTAGGGGCGGGAGCAGATGCGCAATATTTT. The encoded protein is CASSLGAGADAQYF. This sequence joins TRBV12-3 or TRBV12-4 and TRBJ2-3; TRBD2 aligns across 7 bases. CDR3 size: 14 residues.

The table lists this clonotype with a few counts. J is TRBJ2-1 and V is TRBV5-5; 12 nucleotides align to TRBD1. This CDR3 contains 15 residues. The germline gives CDR1 SGHKS, CDR2 YYEKEE (reference sequence). J lost 8 bases, V lost 4 bases, and 7 bases had no gene match. DNA of the CDR3: TGTGCCAGCAGCAGAGGGACAGGGGGCATGTATGAGCAGTTCTTC. The encoded protein is CASSRGTGGMYEQFF.

This chain links TRBV5-1 with TRBJ1-2; 7 bases agree with TRBD1. Trimming took 5 bases from V and 5 from J; bases not matched to a gene: 6. The CDR3 totals 13 residues. Germline V lookup: CDR1 SGHRS, CDR2 YFSETQ. The DNA for the CDR3 is TGCGCCAGCAGGTATGGGACAGCTTATGGCTACACCTTC. Its translation: CASRYGTAYGYTF.

The chain uses TRBV5-1 and TRBJ2-3, with D possibly matching TRBD2 (5 bases). Per germline, CDR1 SGHRS and CDR2 YFSETQ. The CDR3 covers 16 residues. V lost 5 bases and J 6 bases, leaving 22 bases between the germline ends. CDR3 sequence reads: CASRNGRAALGDTQYF. CDR3 coding DNA: TGCGCCAGCAGAAATGGGCGAGCGGCATTGGGGGATACGCAGTATTTT.

The sample holds a few counts of this clonotype. This chain uses TRBV18 with TRBJ2-1; D perhaps matches TRBD2 (7 bases). The V and J ends lost 6 bases and 7 bases respectively, with 13 bases between them. The V gene's germline CDR1 is KGHSH and CDR2 LQKENI. The CDR3 covers 13 residues. This CDR3 is CASSFGGPNEQFF. CDR3 DNA sequence: TGTGCCAGCTCCTTCGGGGGGCCAAATGAGCAGTTCTTC.

V is TRBV20-1 and J is TRBJ2-7, with D unclear. Trimming pared 1 base from V and 6 bases from J, leaving 10 bases between. CDR1 is DFQATT and CDR2 is SNEGSKA in the germline V gene (reference sequence). This CDR3 comprises 12 residues. The CDR3 sequence is CSARVSSGEQYF. As DNA, the CDR3 is TGCAGTGCTAGAGTTTCGTCGGGCGAGCAGTACTTC.

This clonotype has just a few counts. The chain uses TRBV4-3 and TRBJ2-1, with 8 bases that match TRBD1. Per the germline V gene, CDR1 is LGHNA and CDR2 is YSLEER. J lost 6 bases, V lost 1 base, and 5 bases had no gene match. There are 15 residues in the CDR3. The CDR3 DNA reads as TGCGCCAGCAGCCAAGGGACAGGGAGAAGCAATGAGCAGTTCTTC. Encoded protein: CASSQGTGRSNEQFF.

This clonotype was counted between two and nine times. This chain's CDR3 is CSGRVSGRTEAFF. Written as DNA, the CDR3 is TGCAGCGGACGGGTTTCGGGGAGGACTGAAGCTTTCTTT. The chain is built from TRBV29-1 and TRBJ1-1; no reliable D call. Trimming pared 7 bases from V and 5 bases from J, leaving 17 bases between. In germline, CDR1 is SQVTM, CDR2 ANQGSEA. The CDR3 spans 13 residues.

The chain recombines TRBV18 with TRBJ2-5; a possible D gene is TRBD1 (5 bases). The germline CDR1 and CDR2 sequences are KGHSH and LQKENI. The CDR3 is 19 residues long. Deletions cut 1 base from V and 1 base from J, with 22 bases between. Written as DNA, the CDR3 is TGTGCCAGCTCACCACTGAGCTCAGGGTTTCGGAGCGTCCAAGAGACCCAGTACTTC. Translating it yields CASSPLSSGFRSVQETQYF. Full variable domain (missing parts from reference TRBV18 and TRBJ2-5): NAGVMQNPRHLVRRRGQEARLRCSPMKGHSHVYWYRQLPEEGLKFMVYLQKENIIDESGMPKERFSAEFPKEGPSILRIQQVVRGDSAAYFCASSPLSSGFRSVQETQYFGPGTRLLVL.

Worth noting for this clonotype: A much larger clonotype is one base distant, so this may be a read error. The J gene is TRBJ2-1, the V gene TRBV29-1; 12 bases align to TRBD1. The J call is in doubt because the DNA end fits TRBJ2-7 better. The germline V gene encodes CDR1 SQVTM and CDR2 ANQGSEA. There are 14 residues in the CDR3. The CDR3 protein is CSVEGTGGFNEQYF. CDR3 coding DNA: TGCAGCGTTGAGGGGACAGGGGGCTTCAATGAGCAGTACTTC.

V gene TRBV7-2 combines with J gene TRBJ1-2; 8 nucleotides agree with TRBD1. The CDR3 length is 14 residues. The germline CDR1 and CDR2 sequences are SGHTA and FQGNSA. After removal of 3 bases from V and 4 bases from J, the junction contained 4 bases not matched to a gene. The CDR3 reads CASSLDRVSYGYTF. CDR3 nucleotides: TGTGCCAGCAGCTTGGACAGGGTTTCCTATGGCTACACCTTC.

This clonotype showed up just a few times. The chain recombines TRBV7-2 with TRBJ2-3; 7 nucleotides match TRBD2. The CDR3 extends over 17 amino acids. The junction had 9 bases not matched to a gene; V was cut back by 1 base and J by 2 bases. Germline-derived CDR1 and CDR2 are SGHTA and FQGNSA. In DNA, the CDR3 is TGTGCCAGCAGCTTAGATCTGGCTAGCGGATACACAGATACGCAGTATTTT. As protein: CASSLDLASGYTDTQYF.

The chain combines TRBV5-6 with TRBJ2-1, with D maybe TRBD2 (6 bases). The CDR3 extends over 14 amino acids. V lost 0 bases and J lost 7, with 11 bases in between. In germline, CDR1 is SGHDT, CDR2 YYEEEE. The CDR3 DNA follows: TGTGCCAGCAGCTTGGGGAGGGTTAGAAATGAGCAGTTCTTC. It is translated as CASSLGRVRNEQFF. Together with reference TRBV5-6 and TRBJ2-1, the CDR3 gives the full variable domain: DAGVTQSPTHLIKTRGQQVTLRCSPKSGHDTVSWYQQALGQGPQFIFQYYEEEERQRGNFPDRFSGHQFPNYSSELNVNALLLGDSALYLCASSLGRVRNEQFFGPGTRLTVL.